This TCR beta chain is from a study of T cell responses to AZD1222 COVID-19 vaccine. Study details: Combined were second doses at about 4 or about 12 weeks. Study-wide findings and caveats: Close to half of spike-specific TCRs reportedly recognize unmutated variant regions. Dominant at 160-218 and 743-854, vaccine-associated CD4 TCRs also spanned spike. Clonal diversity was possibly underestimated, and white British individuals and females predominated among donors.

On this clone: Its antigen is undetermined.

Method: immunoSEQ multiplex PCR; TCRdb's copy keeps in-frame clones and lacks some. The sample shows over 100,000 clones, around 84% of them seen only once. The sequenced sample was peripheral blood, obtained on day 0 of AZD1222 vaccination. The source is an adult in good health.

The CDR3 DNA is TGTGCCAGCAGTCTTCGGACTAGGGAAGTCTACAATGAGCAGTTCTTC. Its protein is CASSLRTREVYNEQFF. The chain has TRBV2 and TRBJ2-1; TRBD2 matches at 7 bases. J was trimmed by 3 bases and V by 5 bases; bases with no gene match: 10. The CDR3 sequence is 16 residues long. Per the germline V gene, CDR1 is SNHLY and CDR2 is FYNNEI.